These 31 T cell receptor beta chains originate from one sample sequenced in a study of T cells after yellow fever vaccination (dated by TCRdb to the late 2010s). Libraries came from 5' RACE. Sequencer: Illumina HiSeq 2500. TCRdb's own reprocessing of the public reads used fastp at Q25 and MiXCR and kept productive beta chains. Rows with a matching CDR3 protein are joined into one entry that keeps the most common DNA and genes. This sample is represented by 620,000 or so distinct CDR3 sequences; about 15% of them were singletons. The biggest ten clones account for 17% of the sample. The treatment or condition label, as the study defines it: live attenuated yellow fever vaccine strain. The specimen comprised PBMCs, sampled 5 to 6 days after the first yellow fever vaccination. Source of these receptors: a man younger than 30 who received the YFV17D yellow fever vaccine.

This clonotype has a handful of counts. The DNA of the CDR3 is TGTGCCAGCAGCTTGGCCCGGACAGGGGTGAGAGGCTACACCTTC. Its protein is CASSLARTGVRGYTF. J is TRBJ1-2 and V is TRBV5-6, with TRBD1 matching 9 bases. Germline lookup yields CDR1 SGHDT and CDR2 YYEEEE. This CDR3 is 15 amino acids long. Losses at the gene ends were 0 bases for V and 8 bases for J; bases not matched to a gene: 8.

This clonotype has only a few counts. J is TRBJ2-5 and V is TRBV2; D remains ambiguous. The CDR3 length is 13 residues. V dropped 3 bases and J dropped 1 base, with 6 bases sitting between them. The V gene's germline CDR1 is SNHLY and CDR2 FYNNEI. The CDR3 DNA reads as TGTGCCAGCAGTGAGAACGCCCAAGAGACCCAGTACTTC. It translates to CASSENAQETQYF.

This chain connects TRBV6-1 to TRBJ2-7, with D perhaps TRBD1 (6 bases). CDR1 is MNHNS and CDR2 is SASEGT in the germline V gene. The CDR3 has 14 amino acids. V dropped 6 bases and J dropped 3 bases, with 15 bases sitting between them. In DNA, the CDR3 is TGTGCCAGCAGGATCGGGACACCGAACTACGAGCAGTACTTC. Protein sequence: CASRIGTPNYEQYF.

This clonotype occurred a few times. Here the CDR3 reads CASSLVTGSTDTQYF. DNA for the CDR3: TGTGCCAGCTCCCTAGTGACAGGGAGCACAGATACGCAGTATTTT. The chain combines TRBV18 with TRBJ2-3; 7 bases are a match to TRBD1. Losses at the gene ends were 6 bases for V and 0 bases for J; bases not matched to a gene: 6. CDR3 length equals 15 residues. Germline loops: CDR1 KGHSH, CDR2 LQKENI.

This clonotype showed up just a few times. The CDR3 region is CSARWGTSNTEAFF. The CDR3 DNA follows: TGCAGTGCTAGGTGGGGGACATCGAACACTGAAGCTTTCTTT. The rearrangement joins TRBV20-1 to TRBJ1-1; perhaps TRBD1 as D (6 bases). This CDR3 spans 14 amino acids. V shed 3 bases and J shed 1 base, with 12 bases lying between them. The germline gives CDR1 DFQATT, CDR2 SNEGSKA (reference sequence).

This clonotype was seen many times. The CDR3 spells CSARDPPSSYEQYV. In DNA form, the CDR3 reads TGCAGTGCTAGAGATCCCCCTAGCTCCTACGAGCAGTACGTC. The V gene is TRBV20-1, the J gene TRBJ2-7; D is unclear. Per the germline V gene, CDR1 is DFQATT and CDR2 is SNEGSKA (reference sequence). Deletions cut 0 bases from V and 0 bases from J, with 9 bases between. The CDR3 contains 14 residues.

This clonotype was observed a handful of times. Written as DNA, the CDR3 is TGTGCCAGCAGCTCAACAGGGATTCAGTACAATGAGCAGTTCTTC. Translation: CASSSTGIQYNEQFF. This sequence joins TRBV11-2 and TRBJ2-1; TRBD1 is a possible D gene (6 bases). Germline loops: CDR1 SGHAT, CDR2 FQNNGV. CDR3 size: 15 residues. Trimming cost V 4 bases and J 4 bases, with 14 bases left between them. Drawing the rest from reference TRBV11-2 and TRBJ2-1, the complete variable domain is EAGVAQSPRYKIIEKRQSVAFWCNPISGHATLYWYQQILGQGPKLLIQFQNNGVVDDSQLPKDRFSAERLKGVDSTLKIQPAKLEDSAVYLCASSSTGIQYNEQFFGPGTRLTVL.

Here the CDR3 DNA reads TGTGCCAGCAGCTTAGGCCGAACTTTTCAGGGAAACCAAGAGACCCAGTACTTC. It is translated as CASSLGRTFQGNQETQYF. The chain links TRBV11-2 to TRBJ2-5; TRBD1 is a possible D gene (5 bases). CDR1 is SGHAT and CDR2 is FQNNGV in the germline V gene. Between the trimmed V and J ends, which lost 1 base and 0 bases, there was a span of 18 bases. This CDR3 region has 18 residues.

This clonotype was observed a few times. The CDR3 nucleotides read TGTGCCATCAGTGTAGGGGCAGGGCGAGACATTCAGTACTTC. Translating it yields CAISVGAGRDIQYF. The V gene is TRBV10-3, the J gene TRBJ2-4, with D perhaps TRBD1 (5 bases). This CDR3 spans 14 amino acids. Trimming shortened V by 4 bases and J by 8 bases, and 15 bases separated the two germline ends. The V gene's germline CDR1 is ENHRY and CDR2 SYGVKD.

Details on this clonotype: Lacking the conserved final phenylalanine or tryptophan, this CDR3 likely reflects a read error. This sequence joins TRBV28 and TRBJ2-7, with TRBD2 as a possible D gene (6 bases). The V gene's germline CDR1 is MDHEN and CDR2 SYDVKM. The CDR3 has 12 amino acids. V lost 5 bases to trimming and J lost 7 bases, with 12 bases between them. This CDR3 is CASSTLGGEQYL. CDR3 nucleotides: TGTGCCAGCAGTACCCTCGGGGGAGAGCAGTACCTC.

This clonotype has only a few counts. This chain links TRBV7-8 with TRBJ2-7, with 11 nucleotides matching TRBD1. The CDR3 is made up of 13 amino acids. Germline V lookup: CDR1 SGHVS, CDR2 FQNEAQ. Trimming removed 5 bases from V and 6 bases from J; junction bases left unmatched: 3. CDR3 nucleotides: TGTGCCAGCAGCGTGGACAGGGGGCGCGAGCAGTACTTC. It encodes CASSVDRGREQYF.

This clonotype appeared a few times. The rearrangement joins TRBV5-1 to TRBJ2-5; TRBD2 agrees at 10 bases. V was clipped by 5 bases and J by 4 bases; unmatched bases: 5. Germline-derived CDR1 and CDR2 are SGHRS and YFSETQ. CDR3 length equals 14 residues. CDR3 loop: CASRPSGGAETQYF. In DNA, the CDR3 is TGCGCCAGCAGGCCCAGCGGGGGGGCAGAGACCCAGTACTTC. The whole variable domain, remainder taken from reference TRBV5-1 and TRBJ2-5, is KAGVTQTPRYLIKTRGQQVTLSCSPISGHRSVSWYQQTPGQGLQFLFEYFSETQRNKGNFPGRFSGRQFSNSRSEMNVSTLELGDSALYLCASRPSGGAETQYFGPGTRLLVL.

This clonotype was observed a few times. This chain uses TRBV5-1 with TRBJ1-5; D unclear. The CDR3 spans 14 residues. Germline assignment: CDR1 SGHRS and CDR2 YFSETQ. V lost 0 bases and J 4 bases, leaving 8 bases between the germline ends. CDR3 amino acids: CASSLGGENQPQHF. The DNA for the CDR3 is TGCGCCAGCAGCTTGGGTGGGGAGAATCAGCCCCAGCATTTT.

This clonotype was detected only a few times. The chain has TRBV5-4 and TRBJ2-5; possibly TRBD2 for D (6 bases). Looked up from germline, CDR1 is SGHNT and CDR2 is YYREEE (reference sequence). Trimming shortened V by 2 bases and J by 2 bases, and 16 bases separated the two germline ends. This CDR3 comprises 16 residues. As DNA, the CDR3 is TGTGCCAGCAGCTTCTCGGCCGGGGGTGGGCAAGAGACCCAGTACTTC. This gives the protein CASSFSAGGGQETQYF.

There are many counts of this clonotype. V usage is TRBV5-4 and J usage is TRBJ2-4; unclear D gene. Germline assignment: CDR1 SGHNT and CDR2 YYREEE (reference sequence). The V gene lost 0 bases and the J gene lost 11 bases, with 18 bases spanning the gap. This CDR3 spans 15 amino acids. The CDR3 DNA is TGTGCCAGCAGCTTGGATCCGGCGGATTGGTCGGTTCAGTACTTC. This codes for CASSLDPADWSVQYF.

The table lists this clonotype with many counts. V and J are TRBV12-3 or TRBV12-4 and TRBJ1-4; no clear D. This CDR3 has 14 residues. V lost 5 bases and J 2 bases, leaving 9 bases between the germline ends. CDR3 nucleotides: TGTGCCAGCAGTCCTAGTGGGACTAATGAAAAACTGTTTTTT. It specifies CASSPSGTNEKLFF.

This clonotype was detected only a few times. The chain carries TRBV12-3 or TRBV12-4 and TRBJ2-5; D is unclear. This CDR3 is 16 amino acids long. Between the trimmed V and J ends, which lost 6 bases and 0 bases, there was a span of 17 bases. This CDR3 is CASSFSIGPNQETQYF. As DNA, the CDR3 is TGTGCCAGCAGCTTCTCCATAGGCCCGAACCAAGAGACCCAGTACTTC.

This clonotype turned up a few times. The chain carries TRBV12-3 or TRBV12-4 and TRBJ2-3; D might be TRBD2 (7 bases). Deletions cut 6 bases from V and 4 bases from J, with 17 bases between. The length of the CDR3 is 15 residues. CDR3: CASRPAGASSDTQYF. CDR3 bases: TGTGCCAGCAGACCGGCGGGGGCGAGCTCAGATACGCAGTATTTT.

The chain employs TRBV6-2 or TRBV6-3 and TRBJ2-7; D is uncertain. Per the germline V gene, CDR1 is MNHEY and CDR2 is SVGEGT. The V and J ends lost 6 bases and 2 bases respectively, with 17 bases between them. The length of the CDR3 is 15 residues. The CDR3 DNA follows: TGTGCCAGCAGAGCCGACGGCTTCGAACCCTACGAGCAGTACTTC. It codes for CASRADGFEPYEQYF.

The chain links TRBV11-2 to TRBJ2-4; D might be TRBD2 (6 bases). This CDR3 region has 18 residues. V gave up 1 base and J gave up 0 bases, with 16 bases separating them. Germline CDR1 SGHAT, CDR2 FQNNGV. This CDR3 reads CASSLVGGGVLAKNIQYF. The CDR3 region has the DNA TGTGCCAGCAGCTTAGTGGGAGGCGGGGTGCTAGCCAAAAACATTCAGTACTTC.

The V and J genes are TRBV3-1 and TRBJ2-6, with D uncertain. CDR1 is LGHDT and CDR2 is YNNKEL in the germline V gene (reference sequence). The CDR3 has 15 residues. V was shortened by 3 bases and J by 3 bases, with 9 bases between the two germline ends. The CDR3 spells CASSHFQYGANVLTF. For the CDR3, the DNA is TGTGCCAGCAGCCACTTTCAGTATGGGGCCAACGTCCTGACTTTC.

This clonotype was observed a handful of times. V and J are TRBV10-3 and TRBJ2-5, with 11 bases fitting TRBD1. The germline gives CDR1 ENHRY, CDR2 SYGVKD. The V gene end was trimmed by 0 bases and the J gene end by 4 bases; junction bases not matched to a gene: 10. CDR3 length: 18 amino acids. This CDR3 is CAISESVIRTGGPETQYF. The CDR3 region has the DNA TGTGCCATCAGTGAGTCAGTAATCAGGACAGGGGGCCCAGAGACCCAGTACTTC.

The rearrangement links TRBV2 to TRBJ2-1; 9 bases line up with TRBD2. After removal of 6 bases from V and 10 bases from J, the junction contained 10 bases not matched to a gene. The length of the CDR3 is 14 residues. The germline CDR1 and CDR2 sequences are SNHLY and FYNNEI. CDR3 DNA sequence: TGTGCCAGCAGACGCGGGGGGGCGTTAGAAGAGCAGTTCTTC. Its protein is CASRRGGALEEQFF.

This clonotype was counted only a few times. V is TRBV20-1 and J is TRBJ1-4, with D perhaps matching TRBD1 (5 bases). The germline gives CDR1 DFQATT, CDR2 SNEGSKA (reference sequence). The CDR3 has 13 amino acids. V was cut by 6 bases and J by 12 bases, with 20 bases left in between. The CDR3 DNA reads as TGCAGTGCCCCGTCCCCCTACGGGGGAGAACTGTTTTTT. Amino acids: CSAPSPYGGELFF.

The chain recombines TRBV10-3 with TRBJ2-1; 8 bases agree with TRBD2. CDR1 ENHRY and CDR2 SYGVKD come from the germline V gene. The CDR3 has 15 amino acids. The V segment lost 6 bases and the J segment 3 bases; nucleotides outside the gene matches: 7. CDR3 sequence (DNA): TGTGCCATCAGCCCGGGACTAGGAGTCTACAATGAGCAGTTCTTC. As protein: CAISPGLGVYNEQFF.

This clonotype was observed a few times. V is TRBV20-1 and J is TRBJ2-5; the match to TRBD2 covers 12 bases. Germline values: CDR1 DFQATT, CDR2 SNEGSKA (reference sequence). V gave up 3 bases and J gave up 2 bases; unmatched junction bases: 4. This CDR3 has 15 residues. The CDR3 sequence is CSASLAGGRQETQYF. CDR3 nucleotides: TGCAGTGCTAGTCTAGCGGGGGGGCGTCAAGAGACCCAGTACTTC.

This clonotype was detected a few times. Here the CDR3 DNA reads TGTGCCAGCAGCTTAGGGTGGCGGGCCACAGATACGCAGTATTTT. This sequence encodes CASSLGWRATDTQYF. J is TRBJ2-3 and V is TRBV7-2, with D perhaps matching TRBD2 (5 bases). Germline V gives CDR1 SGHTA, CDR2 FQGNSA. The V and J ends lost 1 base and 2 bases respectively, with 10 bases between them. This CDR3 spans 15 amino acids.

The sample holds a few counts of this clonotype. V usage is TRBV10-3 and J usage is TRBJ1-3, with D unclear. CDR1 is ENHRY and CDR2 is SYGVKD in the germline V gene. Trimming shortened V by 8 bases and J by 0 bases, and 8 bases separated the two germline ends. The CDR3 loop spans 13 amino acids. DNA for the CDR3: TGTGCCATCCTGGGGATCTCTGGAAACACCATATATTTT. Translating gives CAILGISGNTIYF.

The gene calls are TRBV5-1 and TRBJ1-1, with 9 bases fitting TRBD1. Germline CDR1 and CDR2: SGHRS and YFSETQ. Trimming took 0 bases from V and 6 from J; bases not matched to a gene: 12. The CDR3 has 17 residues. CDR3 loop: CASSLAGTGPGDAEAFF. Written as DNA, the CDR3 is TGCGCCAGCAGCTTGGCCGGGACAGGGCCCGGAGACGCTGAAGCTTTCTTT.

The chain couples TRBV5-4 to TRBJ2-1; 7 nucleotides align to TRBD2. V shed 4 bases, J shed 0 bases, and the junction held 4 bases outside the gene matches. This CDR3 spans 15 amino acids. Germline CDR1 and CDR2: SGHNT and YYREEE (reference sequence). As DNA, the CDR3 is TGTGCCAGCAGCAAAAGCGGGGACTCCTACAATGAGCAGTTCTTC. Residues: CASSKSGDSYNEQFF.

The CDR3 spells CASSSINSNQPQHF. The CDR3 coding sequence is TGTGCCAGCAGTTCGATTAATAGCAATCAGCCCCAGCATTTT. The chain employs TRBV6-2 or TRBV6-3 and TRBJ1-5; D gene unclear. CDR3 length: 14 amino acids. Germline values: CDR1 MNHEY, CDR2 SVGEGT. V was trimmed by 4 bases and J by 0 bases, leaving 7 bases between them.